The 15 T cell receptor beta chains given below trace back to one sample, sequenced in a study of cytomegalovirus exposure and HLA in healthy donors. Assay: immunoSEQ multiplex PCR; the TCRdb copy retains only in-frame clones and omits some. There are 100,000 to 150,000 clones in the sample; about 96% occur only once, and about 1.7% lies in the top ten. Sequencing input: PBMCs. These receptors all stem from a man aged 18 to 30 in good health and CMV-seronegative.

The chain has TRBV6-5 and TRBJ2-7; D might be TRBD1 (7 bases). The CDR3 consists of 14 residues. CDR1 and CDR2 (germline): MNHEY, SVGAGI. Trimming pared 6 bases from V and 2 bases from J, leaving 14 bases between. The CDR3 loop is CASRLQGRPYEQYF. CDR3 nucleotides: TGTGCCAGCAGATTACAGGGGAGGCCCTACGAGCAGTACTTC.

This clone was detected only once. CDR3 protein: CASSWGQSSKETQYF. CDR3 DNA: TGCGCCAGCAGCTGGGGACAGTCCTCCAAAGAGACCCAGTACTTC. The rearrangement links TRBV5-1 to TRBJ2-5; 7 nucleotides match TRBD1. The CDR3 has 15 residues. Germline CDR1 and CDR2: SGHRS and YFSETQ. Trimming at V came to 3 bases and at J to 3 bases, leaving 8 bases not matched to a gene.

This clone was seen once. The chain uses TRBV5-4 and TRBJ2-2, with 7 positions matching TRBD1. Germline loops: CDR1 SGHNT, CDR2 YYREEE (reference sequence). The ends lost 0 bases at V and 1 base at J; junction bases unmatched: 3. This CDR3 has 16 residues. For the CDR3, the DNA is TGTGCCAGCAGCTTGGTTCCAGGGGGGAACACCGGGGAGCTGTTTTTT. Its protein product is CASSLVPGGNTGELFF.

CDR3 DNA sequence: TGTGCCAGCAGTTTAATGGAGGGGGCAAGGAACATTCAGTACTTC. Protein product: CASSLMEGARNIQYF. The gene calls are TRBV28 and TRBJ2-4, with D perhaps TRBD1 (7 bases). V shed 2 bases and J shed 7 bases, with 15 bases lying between them. The length of the CDR3 is 15 residues. Germline lookup yields CDR1 MDHEN and CDR2 SYDVKM.

The chain couples TRBV29-1 to TRBJ2-7; the D gene is possibly TRBD1 (6 bases). Germline V gives CDR1 SQVTM, CDR2 ANQGSEA. Trimming took 4 bases from V and 2 from J, leaving 12 bases between them. This CDR3 region has 13 residues. The CDR3: CSVGGGDAYEQYF. The CDR3 DNA reads TGCAGCGTTGGAGGGGGAGACGCCTACGAGCAGTACTTC.

The genes are TRBV20-1 and TRBJ2-3, with no clear D. The CDR3 length is 11 residues. In germline, CDR1 is DFQATT, CDR2 SNEGSKA (reference sequence). Between the trimmed V and J ends, which lost 0 bases and 9 bases, there was a span of 7 bases. The chain's CDR3 is CSARDGSTQYF. The CDR3 nucleotides are TGCAGTGCTAGAGATGGCTCAACGCAGTATTTT.

The V and J genes are TRBV4-2 and TRBJ1-1, with a weak D call TRBD1 (6 bases). CDR1 and CDR2 (germline): LGHNA, YNFKEQ. This CDR3 comprises 15 residues. Trimming left V 4 bases short and J 1 base short, with 13 bases between. CDR3: CASSLNRVENTEAFF. In DNA, the CDR3 is TGTGCCAGCAGCCTAAACAGGGTGGAGAACACTGAAGCTTTCTTT.

This clone was counted once. The chain links TRBV30 to TRBJ2-5; D is possibly TRBD2 (6 bases). Between the trimmed V and J ends, which lost 3 bases and 9 bases, there was a span of 14 bases. This CDR3 comprises 12 residues. Germline V CDR1 and CDR2: GTSNPN, SVGIG (reference sequence). The CDR3 nucleotides read TGTGCCTGGAGGTCGGGAGTTGCGGCCCAGTACTTC. Protein: CAWRSGVAAQYF.

This chain connects TRBV4-1 to TRBJ2-2; D may be TRBD2 (5 bases). This CDR3 has 13 residues. CDR1 is MGHRA, CDR2 YSYEKL, per germline. The CDR3, as DNA: TGCGCTAGCGCGCTCGCGAACACCGGGGAGCTGTTTTTT. Its translation is CASALANTGELFF.

The chain combines TRBV27 with TRBJ2-1, with D perhaps TRBD2 (5 bases). CDR1 is MNHEY and CDR2 is SMNVEV in the germline V gene (reference sequence). The CDR3 covers 17 residues. Trimming shortened V by 6 bases and J by 0 bases, and 18 bases separated the two germline ends. CDR3 amino acids: CASREAQWLASYNEQFF. The CDR3 DNA reads TGTGCCAGCAGAGAGGCGCAGTGGCTAGCCTCCTACAATGAGCAGTTCTTC.

The chain joins TRBV28 to TRBJ2-5; 9 positions match TRBD2. Germline values: CDR1 MDHEN, CDR2 SYDVKM. This CDR3 is 16 amino acids long. V gave up 5 bases and J gave up 0 bases; unmatched junction bases: 7. The CDR3 reads CASSPRLAANQETQYF. The CDR3 DNA sequence: TGTGCCAGCAGTCCTCGACTAGCGGCCAACCAAGAGACCCAGTACTTC.

This chain joins TRBV6-1 and TRBJ2-3; 11 nucleotides agree with TRBD2. The CDR3 spans 16 residues. V dropped 3 bases and J dropped 0; count of bases not matched to a gene: 2. CDR1 is MNHNS and CDR2 is SASEGT in the germline V gene. The CDR3 bases are TGTGCCAGCAGTGATAGGACTAGCGGGAGCACAGATACGCAGTATTTT. Its protein product is CASSDRTSGSTDTQYF.

J is TRBJ2-7 and V is TRBV7-8, with 9 bases matching TRBD1. This CDR3 has 15 residues. Germline trimming cut 6 bases from V and 2 bases from J; bases unmatched to any gene: 8. Germline CDR1 reads SGHVS; CDR2 reads FQNEAQ. The DNA of the CDR3 is TGTGCCAGCAGTCACACCGGGACAGGGCCCTACGAGCAGTACTTC. This encodes CASSHTGTGPYEQYF. The entire variable domain, with the rest obtained from reference TRBV7-8 and TRBJ2-7, is as follows: GAGVSQSPRYKVAKRGQDVALRCDPISGHVSLFWYQQALGQGPEFLTYFQNEAQLDKSGLPSDRFFAERPEGSVSTLKIQRTQQEDSAVYLCASSHTGTGPYEQYFGPGTRLTVT.

The chain joins TRBV5-4 to TRBJ2-4; TRBD1 matches at 7 bases. The germline V gene has CDR1 SGHNT and CDR2 YYREEE (reference sequence). The CDR3 runs 14 residues. J gave up 5 bases and V 4 bases, and 6 bases lay outside the gene matches. This CDR3 is CASSHRTGENIQYF. In nucleotides, the CDR3 is TGTGCCAGCAGCCACCGGACAGGAGAAAACATTCAGTACTTC.

The rearrangement joins TRBV15 to TRBJ2-1; TRBD2 aligns across 15 bases. The CDR3 runs 19 residues. The junction had 9 bases not matched to a gene; V was cut back by 0 bases and J by 6 bases. Germline CDR1 LNHNV, CDR2 YYDKDF (reference sequence). CDR3 DNA sequence: TGTGCCACCAGCAGAGACCCGGGACTAGCGGGAGGAACAAGCAATGAGCAGTTCTTC. Its protein product is CATSRDPGLAGGTSNEQFF.